This T cell receptor beta chain derives from a study of blood T cells in healthy people across ages (dated by TCRdb to between 2014 and 2017). Context from the whole study: In model experiments, roughly one uniquely barcoded TCR beta cDNA molecule per two T cells was captured by template switching. To track age-related changes in TCR beta repertoire diversity, the study relied on deep sequencing normalized with unique cDNA molecular identifiers. The donors were divided into four age groups: young (average around 17 years), middle-aged (under 40), aged (approximately 62) and long-lived (about 90). To avoid experimental bias, donors of different ages were spread randomly across the sequencing lanes. Two additional independent replicas of 1 million unique cDNA reads from the same blood draw were analyzed for two donors (one aged 18 to 30 and one aged 80 or older). Study-wide conclusions, independent of this receptor: Observed TCR beta diversity per million T cells fell roughly linearly with age, and a significant reduction was already apparent by age around 39. Because the CMV infection status of the donors was unknown, age-related changes in expanded clonotypes may potentially have been confounded. Estimates of total diversity based on one million sequenced T cells were regarded as lower bounds and as underestimates. A strong correlation was found between observed TCR beta diversity and the percentage of naive T cells measured by flow cytometry. Compared with the aged group, the long-lived group had more naive CD4+ T cells, fewer expanded clones and increased TCR diversity, a pattern suggesting age selection. Because profiling used bulk unsorted PBMCs, naive and antigen-experienced compartments could not be compared conclusively.

Libraries were built with 5' RACE. Sequencing used an Illumina HiSeq 2500. The second PCR ran for about 6 to 11 cycles and used a J-beta primer mix along with a sample-barcoded 5' primer. A template-switch 5' adaptor carrying 12 random nucleotides introduced a unique molecular identifier onto each TCR beta cDNA molecule. Each sample yielded at least 2.5 million CDR3-containing paired-end reads. The Mint cDNA synthesis kit, primed by a TRBC-specific oligonucleotide, was used to synthesize first-strand cDNA from all RNA. All cDNA was treated with uracil-DNA glycosylase and then went through a first 18-cycle PCR with the universal primers M1SS and BC2_uni_R. As for the original processing: For normalization, 1 million high-quality reads were randomly selected from each sample, with every read carrying a distinct molecular identifier. Instead of being binned into consensus sequences, reads with shared molecular identifiers were discarded. MiTCR, set to a Q25 quality threshold and the strictest error-elimination algorithm, was used for CDR3 identification, clonotype clustering and error correction. A nonparametric unseen species model with Euler transformation was used to estimate lower-bound total TCR beta diversity. The public reads were reanalyzed by TCRdb: fastp trimming at Q25, MiXCR alignment, in-frame beta chains only. Rows merge per CDR3 protein into single entries with the most common DNA and genes. Here the V and J calls rest on TCRdb's processing, not on the authors' analysis. The sample has approximately 670,000 distinct CDR3 sequences on record, approximately 40% of them singletons. Jointly, the top ten make up about 30% of the sample.

Counted from cysteine to phenylalanine, this CDR3 has 13 amino acids. Only the CDR3 region is kept as DNA, spanning 39 bases read in frame from base 1. CDR1 and CDR2 (DFQATT, SNEGSKA) derive from the germline V gene (reference sequence). V has 5 bases trimmed and J has 4 bases trimmed; junction bases matching no gene number 6. In the case of this clonotype: Its antigen is not yet known. One base away there is no much larger clone; base qualities are not given.

Donors were a few dozen systemically healthy Caucasian individuals from Russia aged 6 to 90 years. Approximately 9.3 milliliters of peripheral blood were collected from each donor into EDTA-treated Vacutainer tubes. Ficoll-Paque density-gradient centrifugation was used to isolate PBMCs, with at least 6.5 million per sample. Total RNA was extracted from PBMCs with Trizol reagent, with at least 5.5 micrograms obtained per sample. For every donor, an aliquot of PBMCs went through flow cytometry to measure the percentages of naive CD45RAhigh/CD27high T cells. The sequenced material came from blood. The clonotype was recovered from an elderly man in good health. The chain joins TRBV20-1 to TRBJ2-7; TRBD1 fits 9 bases in the junction. The nucleotide sequence is TGCAGTGCTCCCGGGACAGGGTTATACGAGCAGTACTTC. It codes for CSAPGTGLYEQYF.